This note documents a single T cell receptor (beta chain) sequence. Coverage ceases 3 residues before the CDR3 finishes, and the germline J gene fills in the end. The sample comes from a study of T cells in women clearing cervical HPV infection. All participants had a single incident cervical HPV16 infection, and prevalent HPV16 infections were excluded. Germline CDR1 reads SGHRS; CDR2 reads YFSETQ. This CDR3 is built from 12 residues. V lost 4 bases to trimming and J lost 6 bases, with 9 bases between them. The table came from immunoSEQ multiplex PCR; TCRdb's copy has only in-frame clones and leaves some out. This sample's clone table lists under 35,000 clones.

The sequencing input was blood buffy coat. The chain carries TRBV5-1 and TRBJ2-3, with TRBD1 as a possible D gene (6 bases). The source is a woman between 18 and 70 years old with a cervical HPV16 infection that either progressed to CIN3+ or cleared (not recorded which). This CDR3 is CASSGTGDTQYF. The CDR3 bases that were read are TGCGCCAGCAGCGGAACAGGGGATACG.